The rows below give T cell receptor beta chains drawn from one sample of a study of technical replicates of blood from a handful of donors. Sequenced by immunoSEQ multiplex PCR; TCRdb stores in-frame clones only, minus some. The sample lists about 44,000 clones, around 96% occurring once. Specimen: T cells isolated from PBMCs. Receptor source: a human donor in good health. Both conserved end residues are part of each CDR3. The D gene is left open where the match is weak.

16	TRBV28	TRBJ2-7	-	CASSLGGAPLIYEQYF
15	TRBV6-4	TRBJ2-3	TRBD2	CASSDLASGTDTQYF
16	TRBV7-8	TRBJ2-7	-	CASSLGSRGSSHEQYF
15	TRBV28	TRBJ1-2	-	CASSPPIQGTEGYTF
13	TRBV4-1	TRBJ1-1	-	CASSQEQGHEAFF
16	TRBV5-6	TRBJ2-2	TRBD1	CASSPIRGRRTGELFF
14	TRBV19	TRBJ2-7	-	CASSITAGRYEQYF
15	TRBV9	TRBJ2-3	TRBD2	CASSPSGRPPDTQYF
15	TRBV7-8	TRBJ1-5	-	CASSLIYEGNQPQHF
14	TRBV6-1	TRBJ2-1	-	CASSEGILLNEQFF
14	TRBV11-2	TRBJ1-1	-	CASSPRGVGNEAFF
13	TRBV19	TRBJ2-2	TRBD1	CACTGGWTGELFF
14	TRBV11-2	TRBJ2-7	-	CASSLWTIPYEQYF
15	TRBV5-4	TRBJ1-2	-	CASSLLGGSNYGYTF
15	TRBV5-1	TRBJ1-1	TRBD1	CASSPRQGRNTEAFF
13	TRBV30	TRBJ2-4	-	CAWGTGTANIQYF
16	TRBV30	TRBJ1-2	TRBD1	CAWSNGQGASPYGYTF
11	TRBV19	TRBJ2-1	-	CASSNRANQFF
16	TRBV7-8	TRBJ1-5	-	CASSSLLPDSNQPQHF
16	TRBV2	TRBJ2-7	TRBD2	CASIEREREVNYEQYF
15	TRBV2	TRBJ2-7	TRBD2	CASSERTSSYYEQYF
12	TRBV29-1	TRBJ2-7	TRBD1	CSGRDSFYEQYF
12	TRBV10-3	TRBJ1-5	-	CAIGQGNQPQHF
14	TRBV19	TRBJ2-4	-	CASSLNGGMDIQYF
15	TRBV28	TRBJ1-5	-	CASSLRGGIGQPQHF
15	TRBV7-6	TRBJ2-7	-	CASSLDSRNSYEQYF
15	TRBV6-5	TRBJ2-1	TRBD1	CASRPHPGTGDEQFF
16	TRBV18	TRBJ1-4	-	CASSPFGAATNEKLFF
11	TRBV29-1	TRBJ2-7	-	CSVVNSYEQYF
15	TRBV10-3	TRBJ2-5	TRBD1	CAISELTGSGETQYF
14	TRBV6-5	TRBJ2-7	-	CASSSSSNVGEQYF
15	TRBV18	TRBJ1-5	TRBD1	CASSPPDRANQPQHF
15	TRBV6-1	TRBJ2-6	-	CASTMEGAGANVLTF
15	TRBV11-2	TRBJ2-1	TRBD2	CASSIGTSEGNEQFF
14	TRBV10-1	TRBJ2-2	-	CASSDDREVRELFF
14	TRBV30	TRBJ2-1	TRBD2	CAWSELARYNEQFF
15	TRBV6-1	TRBJ1-2	TRBD1	CASSEKPGTAHGYTF
16	TRBV5-4	TRBJ2-1	TRBD2	CASSTLGRDYNDVQFF
14	TRBV5-1	TRBJ2-3	TRBD2	CASSFSGGRDTQYF
15	TRBV7-6	TRBJ2-7	TRBD2	CASSLDGTSANEQYF
16	TRBV21-1	TRBJ2-3	-	CASSRPRTGRTDTQYF
12	TRBV29-1	TRBJ2-5	-	CSVDLREETQYF
13	TRBV13	TRBJ1-2	TRBD1	CASSRQGAYGYTF
13	TRBV5-4	TRBJ2-5	TRBD2	CASRAGTSETQYF
13	TRBV10-3	TRBJ2-1	TRBD2	CAIQLAGTNEQFF
12	TRBV28	TRBJ2-2	-	CASTDRTGELFF
12	TRBV2	TRBJ2-1	-	CASTRRYNEQFF
16	TRBV6-1	TRBJ2-2	-	CASSEIPPSGAGELFF
15	TRBV6-1	TRBJ2-7	TRBD1	CASSESGTGLYEQYF
14	TRBV6-6	TRBJ1-2	TRBD1	CASSYGTGDVGYTF
15	TRBV7-8	TRBJ2-1	-	CASSLGGDLVNEQFF
14	TRBV7-9	TRBJ2-6	-	CAILTLSGANVLTF
15	TRBV5-1	TRBJ1-2	TRBD1	CASSWEGQGIYGYTF
13	TRBV7-2	TRBJ2-2	-	CASSLSGFGELFF
12	TRBV28	TRBJ2-7	-	CASSLQYYEQYF